This TCR beta chain was observed in a study of T cell repertoires in ileal Crohn's disease. Study as a whole: Median disease duration was roughly 7.9 years; 35% to 45% smoked at surgery.

Included were adult ileal or ileocolonic Crohn's patients indicated for ileocolonic resection. Trimming took 6 bases from V and 2 from J; bases not matched to a gene: 7. This CDR3 is 16 amino acids long. Per germline, CDR1 MNHEY and CDR2 SMNVEV (reference sequence). Clones were sequenced by immunoSEQ multiplex PCR, and TCRdb holds only the in-frame ones, with some missing. The sample records some 15,000 clones, 70% to 85% being singletons. The source is an adult with Crohn's disease. Sequencing input: ileal tissue. The chain couples TRBV27 to TRBJ1-6; TRBD1 matches 7 bases. The CDR3 sequence is CASRRDSNPYNSPLHF. The CDR3 nucleotides are TGTGCCAGCAGGAGGGACAGCAACCCCTATAATTCACCCCTCCACTTT.